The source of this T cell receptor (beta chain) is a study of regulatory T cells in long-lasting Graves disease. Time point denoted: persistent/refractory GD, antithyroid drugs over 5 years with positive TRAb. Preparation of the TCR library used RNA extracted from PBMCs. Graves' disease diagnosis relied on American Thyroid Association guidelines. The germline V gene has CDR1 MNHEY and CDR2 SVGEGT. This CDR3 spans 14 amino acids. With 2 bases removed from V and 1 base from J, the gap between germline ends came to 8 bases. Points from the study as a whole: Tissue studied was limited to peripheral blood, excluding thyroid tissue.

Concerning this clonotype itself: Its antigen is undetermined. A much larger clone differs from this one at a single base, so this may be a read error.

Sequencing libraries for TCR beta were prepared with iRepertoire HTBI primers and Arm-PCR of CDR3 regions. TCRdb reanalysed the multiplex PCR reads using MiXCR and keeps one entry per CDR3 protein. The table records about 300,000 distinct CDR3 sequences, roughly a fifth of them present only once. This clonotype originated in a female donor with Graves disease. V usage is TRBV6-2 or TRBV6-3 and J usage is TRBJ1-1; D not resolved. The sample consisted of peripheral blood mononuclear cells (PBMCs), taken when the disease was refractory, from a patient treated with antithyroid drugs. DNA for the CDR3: TGTGCCAGCAGTTACGGTACGGAGAACACTGAAGCTTTCTTT. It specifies CASSYGTENTEAFF.